What follows are 27 T cell receptor beta chains derived from one specimen sequenced in a study of tumor-infiltrating lymphocytes in primary liver carcinoma. The input was 500 ng total RNA; TCR beta cDNA was made from it with a constant-region primer. Employing slightly modified ARM-PCR, three nested multiplex PCR rounds were run, and these gave rise to the TCR beta libraries. Both of the initial two PCR rounds ran for around 9 cycles and employed TRBV1-TRBV30 forward primers alongside a C-beta reverse primer. TCRdb re-derived calls from the multiplex PCR reads in MiXCR, one entry per CDR3 protein. The sample contains about 350,000 distinct CDR3 sequences, about 65% of which appear only once. RNA isolated from unsorted whole blood supplied the blood RNA, with germline DNA also extracted. Sequenced: peripheral blood. These receptors came from a man aged 40-49 years with primary liver carcinoma and hepatitis B virus infection.

Concerning this clonotype itself: One end of the junction fails to match germline, which may point to a read error. This chain uses TRBV7-9 with TRBJ2-7; D is unclear. The CDR3 has 11 amino acids. Germline values: CDR1 SEHNR, CDR2 FQNEAQ (reference sequence). CDR3 amino acids: CASSLSPEQHF. The CDR3 coding sequence is TGTGCCAGCAGCTTAAGCCCCGAGCAGCACTTC.

V gene TRBV11-1 combines with J gene TRBJ2-7; D gene ambiguous. Germline CDR1 and CDR2: SGHAT and FQDESV (reference sequence). The germline V and J ends were trimmed by 6 bases and 13 bases, with 28 bases remaining between them. The CDR3 runs to 15 residues. CDR3: CASSPRTDTLYEYYF. DNA of the CDR3: TGTGCCAGCAGTCCTAGGACCGATACCCTCTACGAGTACTACTTC.

There are a few counts of this clonotype. This chain uses TRBV7-9 with TRBJ1-3, with a weak D call TRBD1 (5 bases). Germline loops: CDR1 SEHNR, CDR2 FQNEAQ (reference sequence). CDR3 length: 15 amino acids. V was trimmed by 2 bases and J by 0 bases, leaving 8 bases between them. The CDR3 DNA follows: TGTGCCAGCAGCTTAAAGGGACCCTCTGGAAACACCATATATTTT. It encodes CASSLKGPSGNTIYF.

The chain uses TRBV7-8 and TRBJ2-1, with 12 bases aligning to TRBD2. Germline V CDR1 and CDR2: SGHVS, FQNEAQ. This CDR3 is built from 24 residues. Germline trimming cut 0 bases from V and 5 bases from J; bases unmatched to any gene: 26. The CDR3 reads CASSLAIIGQGGLAGRGKNNEQFF. In DNA, the CDR3 is TGTGCCAGCAGCTTAGCGATAATTGGGCAGGGGGGACTAGCGGGTCGGGGGAAAAACAATGAGCAGTTCTTC. The full variable domain, completed using reference TRBV7-8 and TRBJ2-1, is GAGVSQSPRYKVAKRGQDVALRCDPISGHVSLFWYQQALGQGPEFLTYFQNEAQLDKSGLPSDRFFAERPEGSVSTLKIQRTQQEDSAVYLCASSLAIIGQGGLAGRGKNNEQFFGPGTRLTVL.

A remark on this clonotype: A much larger clone is a single base away; this may be a read error. The chain is built from TRBV12-3 or TRBV12-4 and TRBJ2-7; D possibly corresponds to TRBD1 (5 bases). V was pared by 5 bases and J by 6 bases, with 11 bases between. The CDR3 covers 12 residues. In nucleotides, the CDR3 is TGTGCCAGCAGTGGAGACAGTGGCGAGCAGTACTTC. The encoded protein is CASSGDSGEQYF.

As regards this clonotype: This CDR3 is missing its conserved last phenylalanine or tryptophan, likely due to a read error. The chain has TRBV14 and TRBJ2-7, with a possible D match to TRBD2 (5 bases). This CDR3 is 13 amino acids long. Germline V gene lookup returns CDR1 SGHDN and CDR2 FVKESK. CDR3 in amino acids: CAGSQTLADEQYL. CDR3 in DNA: TGTGCCGGCAGCCAAACGCTAGCTGACGAGCAGTACCTC.

With regard to this clonotype: This may be a read error: a much more frequent sequence differs by one nucleotide. This chain links TRBV6-1 with TRBJ2-1, with 12 nucleotides matching TRBD2. CDR1 is MNHNS and CDR2 is SASEGT in the germline V gene. CDR3 length equals 15 residues. J was trimmed by 7 bases and V by 7 bases; bases with no gene match: 8. The CDR3 loop reads CASTDSGLAGNEQFF. The CDR3 coding sequence is TGTGCCAGCACTGATTCTGGACTAGCGGGAAATGAGCAGTTCTTC.

Ten or more counts support this clonotype. The rearrangement links TRBV6-1 to TRBJ2-7; no clear D. V lost 6 bases and J 1 base, leaving 13 bases between the germline ends. The length of the CDR3 is 14 residues. CDR1 and CDR2 from the germline V gene are MNHNS and SASEGT. The CDR3 protein is CASSLDRLSYEQYF. As DNA, the CDR3 is TGTGCCAGCAGCTTAGACCGGCTATCCTACGAGCAGTACTTC.

The chain has TRBV5-1 and TRBJ2-1, with D maybe TRBD2 (5 bases). Germline V gene data show CDR1 as SGHRS and CDR2 as YFSETQ. The CDR3 loop spans 13 amino acids. V was pared by 0 bases and J by 4 bases, with 5 bases between. CDR3 sequence: CASSLGLYNEQFF. CDR3 coding DNA: TGCGCCAGCAGCTTGGGACTATACAATGAGCAGTTCTTC.

This clonotype was detected a few times. This rearrangement joins TRBV5-1 to TRBJ2-1; possibly TRBD1 or TRBD2 for D (5 bases each). Trimming removed 0 bases from V and 15 bases from J, with 13 bases in between. The CDR3 is made up of 12 amino acids. The germline CDR1 and CDR2 sequences are SGHRS and YFSETQ. The CDR3, as DNA: TGCGCCAGCAGCTTGGAACGGGGCTGGCTGTTCTTC. Amino acid sequence: CASSLERGWLFF.

Details on this clonotype: A much bigger clone sits one base away, suggesting this may be a read error. V usage is TRBV6-2 or TRBV6-3 and J usage is TRBJ2-3; D is possibly TRBD2 (5 bases). The germline gives CDR1 MNHEY, CDR2 SVGEGT. The CDR3 is made up of 17 amino acids. CDR3 sequence reads: CASSYGVAHPSIDTQYF. In DNA form, the CDR3 reads TGTGCCAGCAGTTACGGGGTAGCGCACCCTAGCATAGATACGCAGTATTTT.

Details on this clonotype: No conserved phenylalanine or tryptophan ends this CDR3, so it is likely a read error. The CDR3 sequence is CASSPSLFSNQPQHL. The DNA of the CDR3 is TGTGCCAGCAGCCCTAGCCTGTTTAGTAATCAGCCCCAGCATTTA. This rearrangement joins TRBV11-2 to TRBJ1-5; D remains ambiguous. V shed 5 bases and J shed 4 bases, with 15 bases lying between them. The germline V gene has CDR1 SGHAT and CDR2 FQNNGV. The CDR3 covers 15 residues.

As concerns this clonotype: The final CDR3 position lacks the conserved phenylalanine or tryptophan, pointing to a likely read error. The chain has TRBV4-3 and TRBJ2-7, with D perhaps matching TRBD2 (5 bases). The V gene's germline CDR1 is LGHNA and CDR2 YSLEER. There are 14 residues in the CDR3. CDR3 sequence: CASSQGGLAGEQYS. CDR3 coding DNA: TGCGCCAGTAGCCAAGGAGGCTTGGCGGGCGAGCAGTACTCC.

Turning to this clonotype: A much bigger clone sits one base away, suggesting this may be a read error. V gene TRBV12-3 or TRBV12-4 combines with J gene TRBJ2-1; 9 bases fit TRBD1. The CDR3 totals 16 residues. The J segment lost 6 bases and the V segment lost 5 bases, leaving 11 bases of the junction unmatched. CDR3 DNA: TGTGCCAGCAGTCTTGTTCCGGGACAGGGTGCCAATGAGCAGTTCTTC. Protein: CASSLVPGQGANEQFF.

This clonotype occurred many times. V and J are TRBV4-2 and TRBJ2-2, with D tentatively TRBD2 (5 bases). V was cut by 0 bases and J by 3 bases, with 14 bases left in between. Germline V gene sequence: CDR1 LGHNA, CDR2 YNFKEQ. This CDR3 region has 17 residues. The CDR3 loop is CASSQDTAGAYTGELFF. The CDR3 DNA is TGTGCCAGCAGCCAAGATACGGCGGGCGCTTACACCGGGGAGCTGTTTTTT.

A note on this clonotype: A much larger clone sits a single nucleotide away, making a read error possible. The conserved phenylalanine or tryptophan is not found at the CDR3 terminus, so this likely reflects a read error. The chain is built from TRBV4-1 and TRBJ2-5; a possible D gene is TRBD2 (6 bases). The CDR3 is 15 amino acids. The germline V gene has CDR1 MGHRA and CDR2 YSYEKL. The germline V and J ends were trimmed by 4 bases and 7 bases, with 19 bases remaining between them. As DNA, the CDR3 is TGCGCCAGCAGCCCCGAGGACGGGAGTAGCGGGACCCAGTACCTC. Protein sequence: CASSPEDGSSGTQYL.

Turning to this clonotype: One end of the junction fails to match germline, which may point to a read error. The chain couples TRBV6-6 to TRBJ1-5; the D is unclear. CDR1 is MNHNY and CDR2 is SVGAGI in the germline V gene (reference sequence). The CDR3 runs to 15 residues. The CDR3 DNA reads as TGTGTCAGCAGTTACCTCGGCAGGTCCAATCAGCCCCAGCATTTT. Its translation: CVSSYLGRSNQPQHF.

With regard to this clonotype: A read error is possible here, since a much larger clone lies one base away. Without the conserved terminal phenylalanine or tryptophan, this CDR3 likely stems from a read error. CDR3 protein: CASSLSTGGQAGYTL. The CDR3 DNA sequence: TGTGCCAGCAGTTTATCGACAGGGGGGCAGGCTGGCTACACCCTC. The chain has TRBV12-3 or TRBV12-4 and TRBJ1-2, with TRBD1 matching over 9 bases. The CDR3 runs to 15 residues. V shed 2 bases, J shed 7 bases, and the junction held 8 bases outside the gene matches.

In this sample, this clonotype turned up a few times. V is TRBV7-9 and J is TRBJ2-7; the match to TRBD2 covers 7 bases. J was trimmed by 6 bases and V by 7 bases; bases with no gene match: 12. The CDR3 sequence is 14 residues long. Germline CDR1 and CDR2: SEHNR and FQNEAQ (reference sequence). The CDR3 is CASKEGRESGEQYF. Here the CDR3 DNA reads TGTGCCAGCAAGGAGGGGCGGGAGTCTGGCGAGCAGTACTTC.

In the case of this clonotype: This clone may be a read error of a much larger clone one base away. The CDR3 coding sequence is TGCGCCGGCAGCCCGGGACAGGGGTCCACTGAAGCTTTCTTT. This sequence encodes CAGSPGQGSTEAFF. The chain joins TRBV4-1 to TRBJ1-1, with 10 positions matching TRBD1. Germline-derived CDR1 and CDR2 are MGHRA and YSYEKL. The CDR3 is made up of 14 amino acids.

This clonotype was counted once. The gene calls are TRBV19 and TRBJ2-1; no reliable D call. CDR1 and CDR2 from the germline V gene are LNHDA and SQIVND (reference sequence). This CDR3 has 15 residues. Between the trimmed V and J ends, which lost 5 bases and 2 bases, there was a span of 13 bases. The CDR3 here is CASSSNAAAYNEQFF. The CDR3 DNA follows: TGTGCCAGTAGTTCTAACGCGGCGGCCTACAATGAGCAGTTCTTC.

The chain couples TRBV7-9 to TRBJ1-2; TRBD1 might be the D (6 bases). V lost 1 base to trimming and J lost 8 bases, with 20 bases between them. The V gene's germline CDR1 is SEHNR and CDR2 FQNEAQ (reference sequence). The CDR3 covers 16 residues. In DNA, the CDR3 is TGTGCCAGCAGCTTAGAAACAGGGTTCGACCTGGAGGGCTACACCTTC. Amino acid sequence: CASSLETGFDLEGYTF.

J is TRBJ1-3 and V is TRBV6-6; 7 positions match TRBD1. Germline CDR1 MNHNY, CDR2 SVGAGI (reference sequence). V lost 6 bases, J lost 0 bases, and 8 bases stayed unmatched. The CDR3 extends over 16 amino acids. CDR3 sequence reads: CASRAGQETSGNTIYF. As DNA, the CDR3 is TGTGCCAGCAGGGCTGGACAGGAAACCTCTGGAAACACCATATATTTT.

A note on this clonotype: This sequence may be a read error, since a much larger clone differs from it by one base. The chain employs TRBV12-3 or TRBV12-4 and TRBJ2-7; no definite D call. The CDR3 consists of 13 residues. CDR3 region: CASLRVGLDEQSF. The CDR3, as DNA: TGTGCCAGCTTACGCGTGGGTCTGGACGAGCAGTCCTTC.

About this clonotype: This sequence may be a read error, since a much larger clone differs from it by one base. This CDR3 is CAGSQETVNQPQHF. CDR3 nucleotides: TGTGCCGGCAGCCAAGAGACAGTCAATCAGCCCCAGCATTTT. The rearrangement joins TRBV4-2 to TRBJ1-5, with TRBD1 as a possible D gene (5 bases). Germline V gives CDR1 LGHNA, CDR2 YNFKEQ. This CDR3 spans 14 amino acids.

This clonotype was detected ten times or more. The gene calls are TRBV13 and TRBJ2-7; the match to TRBD2 covers 9 bases. The germline V gene has CDR1 PRHDT and CDR2 FYEKMQ (reference sequence). Trimming at V came to 3 bases and at J to 0 bases, leaving 0 bases not matched to a gene. The CDR3 length is 14 residues. Written as DNA, the CDR3 is TGTGCCAGCAGCTTGACTAGCGGCTCCTACGAGCAGTACTTC. This gives the protein CASSLTSGSYEQYF. The full variable domain, with the rest looked up from reference TRBV13 and TRBJ2-7, is AAGVIQSPRHLIKEKRETATLKCYPIPRHDTVYWYQQGPGQDPQFLISFYEKMQSDKGSIPDRFSAQQFSDYHSELNMSSLELGDSALYFCASSLTSGSYEQYFGPGTRLTVT.

Remarks on this clonotype: It is likely a read error, because the conserved phenylalanine at the end of the CDR3 is missing. V and J are TRBV11-2 and TRBJ1-6; weak D call: TRBD1 (6 bases). Germline V gene lookup returns CDR1 SGHAT and CDR2 FQNNGV. The CDR3 covers 16 residues. V was clipped by 5 bases and J by 0 bases, with 11 bases between them. CDR3 amino acids: CASSQGLNSYNSPLHL. CDR3 nucleotides: TGTGCCAGCAGCCAGGGGCTGAACTCCTATAATTCACCCCTCCACCTT.